One sample yielded the 22 T cell receptor delta chains listed below, sequenced in a study of gamma-delta chains in newborns, infants, children. TCRdb fed the reads into CATT to redo clone calling. The data contain about 11,000 delta-chain clones, 3.5% of them singletons. The sequencing input was blood. The receptors derive from a child who was a newborn, infant or young child, either healthy, febrile or measles-vaccinated (not recorded which).

This clone has more than one count but fewer than ten. The V gene is TRDV1, the J gene TRDJ1; 7 positions match TRDD3. CDR1 and CDR2 from the germline V gene are TSWWSYY and QGS. The J segment lost 0 bases and the V segment lost 0 bases, leaving 10 bases of the junction unmatched. This CDR3 spans 18 amino acids. The CDR3 sequence: CALGELIPPGGYTDKLIF. Written as DNA, the CDR3 is TGTGCTCTTGGGGAACTTATTCCCCCTGGGGGCTACACCGATAAACTCATCTTT.

J is TRDJ1 and V is TRDV1; tentative D call: TRDD3 (6 bases). The V and J ends lost 2 bases and 7 bases respectively, with 26 bases between them. There are 18 residues in the CDR3. Germline CDR1 and CDR2: TSWWSYY and QGS. For the CDR3, the DNA is TGTGCTCTTGGGGAAACCCCTTTTCGCCGCGGGGATTGGGGTAAACTCATCTTT. Protein product: CALGETPFRRGDWGKLIF.

The V and J genes are TRDV3 and TRDJ1; no clear D. Here the J gene came from matching the DNA to germline, since TCRdb omits it. Looked up from germline, CDR1 is TVYSNPD and CDR2 is GDNSRS (reference sequence). Trimming took off 4 bases at V and 0 bases at J, with 21 bases between the two ends. The CDR3 sequence is 16 residues long. CDR3 sequence (DNA): TGTGCCTCAATATCTTCTGATCCCAAGTACACCGATAAACTCATCTTT. It specifies CASISSDPKYTDKLIF.

This clone has just a few counts. The gene calls are TRDV1 and TRDJ1, with 7 bases identical to TRDD3. Germline CDR1 TSWWSYY, CDR2 QGS. CDR3 length: 16 residues. J was trimmed by 0 bases and V by 0 bases; bases with no gene match: 4. CDR3 loop: CALGELLGIYTDKLIF. The CDR3 DNA follows: TGTGCTCTTGGGGAACTACTGGGGATCTACACCGATAAACTCATCTTT.

The chain uses TRDV1 and TRDJ1; 13 bases line up with TRDD3. The germline CDR1 and CDR2 sequences are TSWWSYY and QGS. The CDR3 consists of 23 residues. J gave up 3 bases and V 3 bases, and 25 bases lay outside the gene matches. CDR3 amino acids: CALGELTFRTKLGDTRNPDKLIF. CDR3 sequence (DNA): TGTGCTCTTGGGGAGCTAACCTTCCGCACTAAACTGGGGGATACGCGTAACCCCGATAAACTCATCTTT.

Comment on this clone: A much bigger clone sits one base away, suggesting this may be a read error. The genes are TRDV2 and TRDJ2; TRDD3 agrees at 8 bases. Per germline, CDR1 GEAIGNYY and CDR2 EKD. The V and J ends lost 3 bases and 3 bases, in that order; junction bases with no gene match: 2. This CDR3 is built from 14 residues. The CDR3 sequence is CACDAWGMTAQLFF. The CDR3 DNA reads TGTGCCTGTGACGCCTGGGGGATGACAGCACAACTCTTCTTT.

On this clone itself: At one boundary the junction diverges from the germline segment, which might be a read error. Other DNA sequences of this sample code for an identical CDR3. The genes are TRDV1 and TRDJ2; perhaps TRDD2 as D (7 bases). The CDR3 runs 20 residues. The V gene's germline CDR1 is TSWWSYY and CDR2 QGS. The CDR3 DNA is TGTGCTCTTGGGGAGCTTCCTAACTATGTTGAGGGGGACCTTTCAGCGCAACTCTTCTTT. This translates into CALGELPNYVEGDLSAQLFF.

The chain has TRAV29/DV5 and TRDJ1; a possible D gene is TRDD3 (5 bases). V was trimmed by 0 bases and J by 4 bases, leaving 25 bases between them. There are 18 residues in the CDR3. Germline assignment: CDR1 NSMFDY and CDR2 ISSIKDK. The CDR3 spells CAASGIPRRVGKVDKLIF. In DNA form, the CDR3 reads TGTGCAGCAAGCGGAATTCCCCGGCGGGTGGGGAAAGTCGATAAACTCATCTTT.

This clone was observed a handful of times. The CDR3 loop is CALGELAHRHTDKLIF. CDR3 DNA: TGTGCTCTTGGGGAACTTGCTCACCGACACACCGATAAACTCATCTTT. The genes are TRDV1 and TRDJ1; no firm D call. CDR1 TSWWSYY and CDR2 QGS come from the germline V gene. This CDR3 is built from 16 residues. The V and J ends lost 0 bases and 0 bases respectively, with 11 bases between them.

This clone is medium-sized. V and J are TRAV29/DV5 and TRDJ1; 11 bases are a match to TRDD3. Germline V gene data show CDR1 as NSMFDY and CDR2 as ISSIKDK. The CDR3 is 20 amino acids. With 2 bases clipped from V and 0 bases from J, the junction kept 18 bases outside the gene matches. CDR3 loop: CAASTPMTGGYPQYTDKLIF. CDR3 DNA: TGTGCAGCAAGTACCCCAATGACTGGGGGATATCCCCAGTACACCGATAAACTCATCTTT.

This clone was counted between two and nine times. The J gene is TRDJ1, the V gene TRDV1; D unresolved. The germline V gene encodes CDR1 TSWWSYY and CDR2 QGS. Between the trimmed V and J ends, which lost 1 base and 0 bases, there was a span of 27 bases. This CDR3 has 21 residues. The CDR3 DNA reads TGTGCTCTTGGGGAACCGTATTCCCCCAGGAACGCGGGACCTTACACCGATAAACTCATCTTT. Its translation: CALGEPYSPRNAGPYTDKLIF.

This clone was observed a handful of times. V is TRDV1 and J is TRDJ1; 8 positions agree with TRDD3. V shed 1 base and J 0 bases; nucleotides not matched to a gene: 22. CDR3 size: 22 residues. CDR1 and CDR2 (germline): TSWWSYY, QGS. In DNA, the CDR3 is TGTGCTCTTGGGGAACGAGATGGGGGAATCCGGGGATACTTATATGACACCGATAAACTCATCTTT. Translated: CALGERDGGIRGYLYDTDKLIF.

This clone was counted only a few times. This rearrangement joins TRDV2 to TRDJ1, with TRDD3 matching 8 bases. V shed 0 bases, J shed 0 bases, and the junction held 8 bases outside the gene matches. The CDR3 spans 17 residues. CDR1 is GEAIGNYY and CDR2 is EKD in the germline V gene. The CDR3, as DNA: TGTGCCTGTGACACCCTATCTGGGGGACCGTACACCGATAAACTCATCTTT. Protein sequence: CACDTLSGGPYTDKLIF.

Only a few counts were recorded for this clone. A much larger clone differs from this one at a single base, so this may be a read error. This same CDR3 is encoded by further DNA sequences in the sample. The DNA of the CDR3 is TGTGCCTGTGACACCTTGGGGGATACTTTGACAGCACAACTCTTCTTT. Translating it yields CACDTLGDTLTAQLFF. The chain carries TRDV2 and TRDJ2; 9 positions agree with TRDD3. The ends lost 0 bases at V and 0 bases at J; junction bases unmatched: 1. Germline V CDR1 and CDR2: GEAIGNYY, EKD. This CDR3 spans 16 amino acids.

This clone was counted only a few times. This chain joins TRDV2 and TRDJ3; 8 bases agree with TRDD3. Germline CDR1 and CDR2: GEAIGNYY and EKD. V shed 1 base, J shed 0 bases, and the junction held 10 bases outside the gene matches. This CDR3 has 20 amino acids. The DNA for the CDR3 is TGTGCCTGTGACACGCCTACTGGGGGGCCTTACTCCTGGGACACCCGACAGATGTTTTTC. The encoded protein is CACDTPTGGPYSWDTRQMFF.

This clone was counted only a few times. The chain has TRDV1 and TRDJ1, with TRDD3 matching over 8 bases. Trimming at V came to 5 bases and at J to 0 bases, leaving 17 bases not matched to a gene. Germline values: CDR1 TSWWSYY, CDR2 QGS. CDR3 length equals 19 residues. The CDR3 coding sequence is TGTGCTCTTGGGAAGTCCCCCCCCGGCTGGGGGACCTACACCGATAAACTCATCTTT. Amino acid sequence: CALGKSPPGWGTYTDKLIF.

This clone has only a few counts. Germline is not matched at one junction end, which may reflect a read error. J is TRDJ1 and V is TRAV29/DV5, with TRDD3 identical over 11 bases. Germline CDR1 reads NSMFDY; CDR2 reads ISSIKDK. The CDR3 runs to 21 residues. The CDR3 DNA follows: TGTGCAGCAAGCCGAGGGCCTTCCCCCACTGGGGGATATAGGGCCACCGATGAACTCATCTTT. Residues: CAASRGPSPTGGYRATDELIF.

The table lists this clone with a few counts. The J gene is TRDJ3, the V gene TRDV2; TRDD3 is a possible D gene (6 bases). Trimming pared 3 bases from V and 1 base from J, leaving 21 bases between. The CDR3 totals 20 residues. The germline V gene has CDR1 GEAIGNYY and CDR2 EKD. CDR3 protein: CACDSLRGTIDSWDTRQMFF. CDR3 DNA: TGTGCCTGTGACTCCCTTAGGGGGACGATAGATTCCTGGGACACCCGACAGATGTTTTTC.

This clone was picked up a small number of times. A far more abundant clone sits one base away, making this likely a read error. Other nucleotide sequences from this sample produce the same CDR3. V and J are TRDV2 and TRDJ1; perhaps TRDD2 as D (5 bases). Germline V CDR1 and CDR2: GEAIGNYY, EKD. The CDR3 has 14 residues. CDR3 in amino acids: CACDKVSLRDKLIF. The CDR3 DNA reads as TGCGCCTGTGACAAAGTCTCCCTACGAGATAAACTCATCTTT.

This clone has only a few counts. This chain links TRDV3 with TRDJ1, with 8 bases identical to TRDD2. CDR1 and CDR2 from the germline V gene are TVYSNPD and GDNSRS (reference sequence). The V segment lost 3 bases and the J segment 0 bases; nucleotides outside the gene matches: 15. The CDR3 is 17 residues long. CDR3 in amino acids: CALLPTGGLIYTDKLIF. CDR3 nucleotides: TGTGCCTTGCTTCCTACCGGGGGGCTGATATACACCGATAAACTCATCTTT.

This clone was seen more than once but under ten times. V gene TRDV1 combines with J gene TRDJ1; TRDD3 aligns across 9 bases. CDR1 TSWWSYY and CDR2 QGS come from the germline V gene. The CDR3 loop spans 16 amino acids. This CDR3 reads CALLEGRGIHTDKLIF. DNA of the CDR3: TGTGCCCTCCTTGAGGGGAGGGGGATACACACCGATAAACTCATCTTT.

This clone was seen a handful of times. The chain links TRDV2 to TRDJ1; tentative D call: TRDD3 (6 bases). The CDR3 consists of 16 residues. V lost 0 bases and J lost 9, with 22 bases in between. Germline values: CDR1 GEAIGNYY, CDR2 EKD. CDR3 nucleotides: TGTGCCTGTGACACCCCCTGGGGACACGAGCTATCCCAACTCATCTTT. This encodes CACDTPWGHELSQLIF.